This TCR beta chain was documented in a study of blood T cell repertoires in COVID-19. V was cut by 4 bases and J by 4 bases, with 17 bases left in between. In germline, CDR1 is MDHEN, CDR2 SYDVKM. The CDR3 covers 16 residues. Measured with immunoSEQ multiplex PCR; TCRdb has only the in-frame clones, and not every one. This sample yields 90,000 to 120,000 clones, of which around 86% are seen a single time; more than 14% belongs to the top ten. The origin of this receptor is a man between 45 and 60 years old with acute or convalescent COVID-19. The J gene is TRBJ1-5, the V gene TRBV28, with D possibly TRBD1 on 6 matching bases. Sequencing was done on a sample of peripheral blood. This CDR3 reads CASSSEQGSLNQPQHF. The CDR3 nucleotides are TGTGCCAGCAGTTCAGAACAGGGTAGCCTTAATCAGCCCCAGCATTTT.